What follows are 30 T cell receptor beta chains derived from one specimen sequenced in a study of T cell responses to AZD1222 COVID-19 vaccine. Repertoires were generated with immunoSEQ multiplex PCR, while TCRdb's copy carries only in-frame clones and drops some. The sample shows about 260,000 clones, approximately 95% of them seen only once. The sequences come from peripheral blood, collected on day 0 of AZD1222 vaccination. The receptors come from an adult in good health.

CDR3 nucleotide sequence: TGTGCCAGCAGCTTCTCCGGCCGATCCTACAATGAGCAGTTCTTC. Its translation: CASSFSGRSYNEQFF. The chain uses TRBV6-2 or TRBV6-3 and TRBJ2-1; D gene ambiguous. Trimming pared 6 bases from V and 1 base from J, leaving 13 bases between. Germline V CDR1 and CDR2: MNHEY, SVGEGT. This CDR3 contains 15 residues.

This chain joins TRBV6-5 and TRBJ1-2, with D tentatively TRBD1 (5 bases). The CDR3 has 14 residues. The germline gives CDR1 MNHEY, CDR2 SVGAGI. Trimming removed 6 bases at V and 0 bases at J, with 11 bases between. The CDR3 here is CASSRTRANYGYTF. In DNA, the CDR3 is TGTGCCAGCAGCAGGACAAGAGCTAACTATGGCTACACCTTC.

The chain recombines TRBV7-9 with TRBJ2-3; TRBD1 matches at 7 bases. Looked up from germline, CDR1 is SEHNR and CDR2 is FQNEAQ (reference sequence). This CDR3 has 17 amino acids. The J segment lost 2 bases and the V segment lost 0 bases, leaving 8 bases of the junction unmatched. The DNA for the CDR3 is TGTGCCAGCAGCTTAGCTAGTTGGGGACAGCACACAGATACGCAGTATTTT. Amino acid sequence: CASSLASWGQHTDTQYF.

The DNA of the CDR3 is TGTGCCAGCAGCTTGGGAGACGCAGGCAATGAGCAGTTCTTC. Protein: CASSLGDAGNEQFF. The gene calls are TRBV5-6 and TRBJ2-1; unclear D gene. Germline V lookup: CDR1 SGHDT, CDR2 YYEEEE. The ends were cut back, 0 bases at V and 6 bases at J, with 10 bases in the middle. The CDR3 sequence is 14 residues long.

CDR3 nucleotide sequence: TGTGCCAGCAGCCAAACTACCAACAATGAGCAGTTCTTC. Its translation is CASSQTTNNEQFF. This chain uses TRBV3-1 (or the pseudogene TRBV3-2) with TRBJ2-1; D unclear. Germline assignment: CDR1 LGHDT and CDR2 YNNKEL (reference sequence). The germline V and J ends were trimmed by 2 bases and 5 bases, with 7 bases remaining between them. CDR3 length: 13 amino acids.

V is TRBV19 and J is TRBJ2-7, with 7 nucleotides matching TRBD1. Germline V gene sequence: CDR1 LNHDA, CDR2 SQIVND (reference sequence). This CDR3 has 14 amino acids. Unmatched junction bases numbered 6, after V lost 5 bases and J lost 2 bases. The CDR3 loop is CASSLRQGPYEQYF. CDR3 coding DNA: TGTGCCAGTAGTCTCCGACAGGGACCCTACGAGCAGTACTTC.

The V gene is TRBV18, the J gene TRBJ1-1, with D uncertain. The length of the CDR3 is 11 residues. With 4 bases removed from V and 8 bases from J, the gap between germline ends came to 8 bases. In germline, CDR1 is KGHSH, CDR2 LQKENI. In nucleotides, the CDR3 is TGTGCCAGCTCACAACGTGGGGAAGCTTTCTTT. It specifies CASSQRGEAFF.

The chain is built from TRBV7-8 and TRBJ2-7; TRBD2 aligns across 8 bases. V gave up 1 base and J gave up 0 bases; unmatched junction bases: 5. The CDR3 length is 16 residues. Germline CDR1 is SGHVS and CDR2 is FQNEAQ. For the CDR3, the DNA is TGTGCCAGCAGCTTAGAGACGGGGGGGCACTCCTACGAGCAGTACTTC. This sequence encodes CASSLETGGHSYEQYF.

This chain connects TRBV28 to TRBJ1-3; D gene ambiguous. Deletions cut 2 bases from V and 1 base from J, with 6 bases between. The CDR3 sequence is 14 residues long. Per the germline V gene, CDR1 is MDHEN and CDR2 is SYDVKM. The CDR3 DNA is TGTGCCAGCAGTTTAGTTCGGTCTGGAAACACCATATATTTT. Protein product: CASSLVRSGNTIYF. Combining the CDR3 with reference TRBV28 and TRBJ1-3 gives the whole variable domain DVKVTQSSRYLVKRTGEKVFLECVQDMDHENMFWYRQDPGLGLRLIYFSYDVKMKEKGDIPEGYSVSREKKERFSLILESASTNQTSMYLCASSLVRSGNTIYFGEGSWLTVV.

This chain links TRBV6-5 with TRBJ1-1, with a weak D call TRBD1 (6 bases). V lost 9 bases and J 0 bases, leaving 17 bases between the germline ends. CDR1 MNHEY and CDR2 SVGAGI come from the germline V gene. The CDR3 has 15 amino acids. The CDR3 reads CASTKRGYLNTEAFF. DNA of the CDR3: TGTGCCAGTACCAAGAGGGGGTATCTGAACACTGAAGCTTTCTTT.

The CDR3 loop is CASSLRQNNEQFF. The CDR3 DNA is TGTGCCAGCAGTTTAAGACAAAACAATGAGCAGTTCTTC. The chain uses TRBV12-3 or TRBV12-4 and TRBJ2-1; no firm D call. The CDR3 is 13 amino acids. V was shortened by 2 bases and J by 5 bases, with 7 bases between the two germline ends.

This clone has only a few counts. The V and J genes are TRBV2 and TRBJ1-6; no firm D call. CDR1 is SNHLY, CDR2 FYNNEI, per germline. V lost 7 bases and J lost 9, with 13 bases in between. This CDR3 has 13 residues. The CDR3, as DNA: TGTGCCAGCAAGAGAATCGCGCCTTCACCCCTCCACTTT. Translation: CASKRIAPSPLHF.

The rearrangement joins TRBV2 to TRBJ1-3; no firm D call. The CDR3 contains 15 residues. The germline V gene encodes CDR1 SNHLY and CDR2 FYNNEI. The V gene lost 1 base and the J gene lost 2 bases, with 9 bases spanning the gap. CDR3 residues: CASSEEGFAGNTIYF. In DNA, the CDR3 is TGTGCCAGCAGTGAAGAAGGGTTCGCTGGAAACACCATATATTTT.

DNA of the CDR3: TGTGCCAGCAGTGGTACAGGCAGCTCTGGAAACACCATATATTTT. This encodes CASSGTGSSGNTIYF. The chain joins TRBV2 to TRBJ1-3, with D possibly TRBD1 on 5 matching bases. The CDR3 totals 15 residues. Between the trimmed V and J ends, which lost 4 bases and 0 bases, there was a span of 10 bases. The germline CDR1 and CDR2 sequences are SNHLY and FYNNEI. Variable domain in full (rest from reference TRBV2 and TRBJ1-3): EPEVTQTPSHQVTQMGQEVILRCVPISNHLYFYWYRQILGQKVEFLVSFYNNEISEKSEIFDDQFSVERPDGSNFTLKIRSTKLEDSAMYFCASSGTGSSGNTIYFGEGSWLTVV.

The chain employs TRBV28 and TRBJ2-1, with no clear D. The CDR3 is 14 amino acids. The germline gives CDR1 MDHEN, CDR2 SYDVKM. V lost 7 bases and J lost 4, with 14 bases in between. CDR3 DNA: TGTGCCAGCATCTTAGGCCCCCCTTACAATGAGCAGTTCTTC. This sequence encodes CASILGPPYNEQFF.

This sequence joins TRBV6-5 and TRBJ2-1; 12 bases agree with TRBD2. The CDR3 totals 15 residues. Germline CDR1 is MNHEY and CDR2 is SVGAGI. V lost 6 bases to trimming and J lost 8 bases; unmatched junction nucleotides: 8. CDR3 amino acids: CASSQLAGGLDEQFF. CDR3 DNA sequence: TGTGCCAGCAGCCAGCTAGCGGGAGGGCTCGATGAGCAGTTCTTC.

V usage is TRBV5-4 and J usage is TRBJ1-2; D not certain. Trimming took off 1 base at V and 4 bases at J, with 11 bases between the two ends. This CDR3 is built from 14 residues. Germline V gene lookup returns CDR1 SGHNT and CDR2 YYREEE (reference sequence). This chain's CDR3 is CASSLLEEGYGYTF. The CDR3, as DNA: TGTGCCAGCAGCTTGCTGGAGGAGGGCTATGGCTACACCTTC.

The CDR3 reads CASSAPGLAGHEQFF. In nucleotides, the CDR3 is TGTGCCAGCAGTGCCCCGGGACTAGCGGGCCATGAGCAGTTCTTC. The chain employs TRBV2 and TRBJ2-1, with TRBD2 identical over 12 bases. Germline V gene sequence: CDR1 SNHLY, CDR2 FYNNEI. The CDR3 is made up of 15 amino acids. V lost 4 bases, J lost 8 bases, and 6 bases stayed unmatched. The variable domain in full, completed from reference TRBV2 and TRBJ2-1, reads EPEVTQTPSHQVTQMGQEVILRCVPISNHLYFYWYRQILGQKVEFLVSFYNNEISEKSEIFDDQFSVERPDGSNFTLKIRSTKLEDSAMYFCASSAPGLAGHEQFFGPGTRLTVL.

The chain links TRBV20-1 to TRBJ1-2; D remains unclear. Germline CDR1 is DFQATT and CDR2 is SNEGSKA (reference sequence). V was trimmed by 5 bases and J by 8 bases, leaving 12 bases between them. The CDR3 spans 11 residues. The CDR3 DNA follows: TGCAGTGCTCCCTGGGCAGAAGGCTACACCTTC. It specifies CSAPWAEGYTF.

The chain employs TRBV6-2 or TRBV6-3 and TRBJ1-2; 8 nucleotides line up with TRBD1. The CDR3 is 14 residues long. The germline CDR1 and CDR2 sequences are MNHEY and SVGEGT. V was pared by 6 bases and J by 5 bases, with 8 bases of the junction left unmatched. The CDR3 region has the DNA TGTGCCAGCAGCCACAGGGGGGAAGCTTATGGCTACACCTTC. It codes for CASSHRGEAYGYTF.

This chain connects TRBV7-9 to TRBJ1-5; 7 bases align to TRBD1. This CDR3 has 13 residues. The junction had 3 bases not matched to a gene; V was cut back by 5 bases and J by 5 bases. Germline values: CDR1 SEHNR, CDR2 FQNEAQ (reference sequence). The CDR3 nucleotides are TGTGCCAGCAGCATAACAGGGGATCAGCCCCAGCATTTT. Protein sequence: CASSITGDQPQHF.

The chain uses TRBV15 and TRBJ2-7, with D uncertain. V was shortened by 0 bases and J by 10 bases, with 10 bases between the two germline ends. The CDR3 length is 12 residues. Looked up from germline, CDR1 is LNHNV and CDR2 is YYDKDF (reference sequence). The CDR3 DNA is TGTGCCACCAGCAGAGACGTCTCCGGACAGTACTTC. Its protein product is CATSRDVSGQYF. The entire variable domain, with the rest obtained from reference TRBV15 and TRBJ2-7, is as follows: DAMVIQNPRYQVTQFGKPVTLSCSQTLNHNVMYWYQQKSSQAPKLLFHYYDKDFNNEADTPDNFQSRRPNTSFCFLDIRSPGLGDTAMYLCATSRDVSGQYFGPGTRLTVT.

This clone occurred once. The chain recombines TRBV3-1 (or the pseudogene TRBV3-2) with TRBJ2-3, with 7 bases matching TRBD2. Germline V gene sequence: CDR1 LGHDT, CDR2 YNNKEL (reference sequence). The CDR3 spans 17 residues. The junction had 12 bases not matched to a gene; V was cut back by 4 bases and J by 2 bases. CDR3 DNA sequence: TGTGCCAGCAGCCCTCGGGGAGGGCAAGGGCACACAGATACGCAGTATTTT. Protein product: CASSPRGGQGHTDTQYF.

The rearrangement uses TRBV4-2 and TRBJ2-2, with 10 bases lining up with TRBD2. This CDR3 spans 16 amino acids. J gave up 8 bases and V 1 base, and 7 bases lay outside the gene matches. Per the germline V gene, CDR1 is LGHNA and CDR2 is YNFKEQ. This CDR3 reads CASSQAPAGGPGELFF. The CDR3 DNA follows: TGTGCCAGCAGCCAAGCGCCAGCGGGAGGGCCTGGGGAGCTGTTTTTT.

The chain employs TRBV9 and TRBJ1-4; TRBD1 matches at 8 bases. Germline CDR1 and CDR2: SGDLS and YYNGEE. The CDR3 is made up of 15 amino acids. The J segment lost 5 bases and the V segment lost 2 bases, leaving 5 bases of the junction unmatched. This CDR3 reads CASSVDPGGNEKLFF. The CDR3 nucleotides read TGTGCCAGCAGCGTTGACCCAGGGGGCAATGAAAAACTGTTTTTT.

This clone was seen a single time. J is TRBJ1-2 and V is TRBV6-5, with unresolved D. The V gene's germline CDR1 is MNHEY and CDR2 SVGAGI. This CDR3 is 13 amino acids long. Trimming took 6 bases from V and 4 from J, leaving 12 bases between them. The CDR3 sequence: CASRVVGSYGYTF. The DNA for the CDR3 is TGTGCCAGCAGGGTGGTGGGGAGCTATGGCTACACCTTC.

The J gene is TRBJ1-4, the V gene TRBV2; the D gene is possibly TRBD1 (5 bases). From germline, CDR1 is SNHLY and CDR2 FYNNEI. The V gene lost 7 bases and the J gene lost 4 bases, with 13 bases spanning the gap. This CDR3 contains 14 residues. This CDR3 reads CASTDQGINEKLFF. The CDR3 bases are TGTGCCAGCACGGACCAGGGTATTAATGAAAAACTGTTTTTT.

The chain is built from TRBV5-8 and TRBJ1-5; D may be TRBD1 (6 bases). This CDR3 contains 16 residues. V was pared by 4 bases and J by 0 bases, with 14 bases between. Germline-derived CDR1 and CDR2 are SGHTS and YDEGEE. For the CDR3, the DNA is TGTGCCAGCAGCAAAAGACAGGCTTATAGCAATCAGCCCCAGCATTTT. Protein product: CASSKRQAYSNQPQHF.

This clone was seen a few times. The genes are TRBV7-9 and TRBJ1-2; tentative D call: TRBD1 (6 bases). Germline CDR1 and CDR2: SEHNR and FQNEAQ (reference sequence). CDR3 size: 14 residues. Trimming stripped 5 bases from V and 8 bases from J, with 18 bases between. The CDR3: CASSPTVGANGYTF. DNA for the CDR3: TGTGCCAGCAGCCCGACAGTGGGGGCCAACGGCTACACCTTC.

The genes are TRBV9 and TRBJ2-1; TRBD2 matches 8 bases. V was clipped by 1 base and J by 10 bases; unmatched bases: 10. Germline loops: CDR1 SGDLS, CDR2 YYNGEE. The CDR3 spans 15 residues. DNA of the CDR3: TGTGCCAGCAGCGTATTAACGGGAGGGCCTGGAGAGCAGTTCTTC. Its translation is CASSVLTGGPGEQFF. Variable domain in full (rest from reference TRBV9 and TRBJ2-1): DSGVTQTPKHLITATGQRVTLRCSPRSGDLSVYWYQQSLDQGLQFLIQYYNGEERAKGNILERFSAQQFPDLHSELNLSSLELGDSALYFCASSVLTGGPGEQFFGPGTRLTVL.